These 32 T cell receptor beta chains were all obtained from the same sample, sequenced in a study of blood T cell repertoires in COVID-19. Some clones are missing from TCRdb's copy, which holds only in-frame ones; the method was immunoSEQ multiplex PCR. The sample gives roughly 400,000 clones, 88% of which show up once; approximately 1.5% is in the top ten. Sequences were obtained from PBMCs or T cells enriched from blood (not recorded which). The receptors stem from a woman in her late teens or twenties who had been exposed to COVID-19.

The genes are TRBV4-1 and TRBJ2-3; TRBD2 matches at 9 bases. The CDR3 sequence is 16 residues long. Germline CDR1 MGHRA, CDR2 YSYEKL. The J segment lost 4 bases and the V segment lost 6 bases, leaving 11 bases of the junction unmatched. CDR3 sequence: CASRLTSGWVADTQYF. CDR3 sequence (DNA): TGCGCCAGCAGACTGACTAGCGGTTGGGTGGCAGATACGCAGTATTTT.

J is TRBJ2-7 and V is TRBV4-1, with D unresolved. The CDR3 length is 15 residues. Looked up from germline, CDR1 is MGHRA and CDR2 is YSYEKL. V lost 2 bases, J lost 0 bases, and 11 bases lay in between. CDR3: CASSQSIRSSYEQYF. CDR3 coding DNA: TGCGCCAGCAGCCAATCTATCCGGAGCTCCTACGAGCAGTACTTC.

This clone was seen only once. The rearrangement links TRBV7-9 to TRBJ2-3; TRBD2 agrees at 9 bases. With V trimmed by 5 bases and J by 3 bases, 6 bases remained unmatched. The V gene's germline CDR1 is SEHNR and CDR2 FQNEAQ (reference sequence). The CDR3 has 15 amino acids. The CDR3 loop reads CASSLSGGTTDTQYF. CDR3 DNA sequence: TGTGCCAGCAGCCTTAGCGGGGGAACTACAGATACGCAGTATTTT.

This chain links TRBV27 with TRBJ2-1; a possible D gene is TRBD2 (5 bases). CDR3 size: 16 residues. Trimming took off 3 bases at V and 0 bases at J, with 12 bases between the two ends. The V gene's germline CDR1 is MNHEY and CDR2 SMNVEV (reference sequence). The CDR3: CASSLSSQISYNEQFF. In nucleotides, the CDR3 is TGTGCCAGCAGTTTGTCTAGCCAGATCTCCTACAATGAGCAGTTCTTC.

The V gene is TRBV27, the J gene TRBJ1-2, with D possibly matching TRBD1 (6 bases). The CDR3 totals 14 residues. Germline CDR1 MNHEY, CDR2 SMNVEV (reference sequence). V lost 6 bases to trimming and J lost 7 bases, with 18 bases between them. Written as DNA, the CDR3 is TGTGCCAGCAGCCTTGACAGGCATCGGTCTGGCTACACCTTC. Translation: CASSLDRHRSGYTF.

The chain recombines TRBV13 with TRBJ2-7, with D possibly being TRBD2 (5 bases). The length of the CDR3 is 15 residues. V was cut by 7 bases and J by 0 bases, with 16 bases left in between. Germline CDR1 PRHDT, CDR2 FYEKMQ (reference sequence). The CDR3 region has the DNA TGTGCCAGCACCCGCGGGTCTTCGAGCTCCTACGAGCAGTACTTC. Protein sequence: CASTRGSSSSYEQYF. The variable domain in full, with the rest retrieved from reference TRBV13 and TRBJ2-7, is AAGVIQSPRHLIKEKRETATLKCYPIPRHDTVYWYQQGPGQDPQFLISFYEKMQSDKGSIPDRFSAQQFSDYHSELNMSSLELGDSALYFCASTRGSSSSYEQYFGPGTRLTVT.

The gene calls are TRBV4-2 and TRBJ2-2; D gene ambiguous. The CDR3 has 11 residues. CDR1 is LGHNA, CDR2 YNFKEQ, per germline. Deletions cut 6 bases from V and 7 bases from J, with 6 bases between. The CDR3 region is CASRAGGELFF. CDR3 bases: TGTGCCAGCAGAGCAGGCGGGGAGCTGTTTTTT.

This rearrangement joins TRBV18 to TRBJ2-5; possibly TRBD2 for D (5 bases). Germline V gives CDR1 KGHSH, CDR2 LQKENI. V was trimmed by 3 bases and J by 5 bases, leaving 16 bases between them. CDR3 size: 15 residues. CDR3 loop: CASSPGQLGSETQYF. DNA of the CDR3: TGTGCCAGCTCACCGGGCCAACTAGGGTCCGAGACCCAGTACTTC.

This chain joins TRBV4-1 and TRBJ2-3; the D gene is possibly TRBD1 (5 bases). This CDR3 contains 13 residues. Germline assignment: CDR1 MGHRA and CDR2 YSYEKL. V lost 4 bases, J lost 9 bases, and 14 bases lay in between. CDR3 sequence: CASSPRGAWTQYF. The CDR3 DNA reads as TGCGCCAGCAGCCCACGTGGGGCCTGGACGCAGTATTTT.

Regarding this clone: The same CDR3 arises from other DNA sequences in this sample as well. The V gene is TRBV29-1, the J gene TRBJ2-2; tentatively, D is TRBD2 (5 bases). The CDR3 extends over 13 amino acids. The germline CDR1 and CDR2 sequences are SQVTM and ANQGSEA. V dropped 5 bases and J dropped 0 bases, with 7 bases sitting between them. The CDR3 loop reads CSVPGANTGELFF. For the CDR3, the DNA is TGCAGCGTTCCCGGGGCGAACACCGGGGAGCTGTTTTTT.

The CDR3 DNA reads TGTGCCAGCAGTTACTCGACTAGCTCTAGCTCCTACGAGCAGTACTTC. This sequence encodes CASSYSTSSSSYEQYF. The chain links TRBV6-5 to TRBJ2-7; 7 bases line up with TRBD2. V shed 0 bases and J 0 bases; nucleotides not matched to a gene: 5. The germline CDR1 and CDR2 sequences are MNHEY and SVGAGI. This CDR3 comprises 16 residues.

The chain carries TRBV10-3 and TRBJ2-3; 12 bases are shared with TRBD1. The CDR3 covers 18 residues. V lost 5 bases, J lost 3 bases, and 12 bases stayed unmatched. Germline V gene lookup returns CDR1 ENHRY and CDR2 SYGVKD. This CDR3 is CAISKPSGTGGKTDTQYF. CDR3 bases: TGTGCCATCAGTAAGCCCTCGGGGACAGGGGGCAAGACAGATACGCAGTATTTT.

The chain combines TRBV6-5 with TRBJ1-6, with a weak D call TRBD1 (5 bases). The V end was cut by 0 bases, the J end by 8 bases, with 14 bases between. The CDR3 loop spans 16 amino acids. Germline V gene lookup returns CDR1 MNHEY and CDR2 SVGAGI. The DNA for the CDR3 is TGTGCCAGCAGTTACTCGACCGGGGGGAATTATTCACCCCTCCACTTT. This gives the protein CASSYSTGGNYSPLHF.

This chain uses TRBV4-3 with TRBJ2-3; possibly TRBD1 for D (6 bases). CDR1 and CDR2 from the germline V gene are LGHNA and YSLEER. The CDR3 extends over 15 amino acids. The V end lost 2 bases, the J end lost 2 bases, and 11 bases lay between the germline ends. The CDR3 nucleotides read TGCGCCAGCAGCCAATCTGGGGGCTACACAGATACGCAGTATTTT. Translating it yields CASSQSGGYTDTQYF.

The CDR3 DNA sequence: TGTGCCAGCTCACCGGCGGGAGGGTTCCCAGATACGCAGTATTTT. As protein: CASSPAGGFPDTQYF. V is TRBV18 and J is TRBJ2-3; 9 nucleotides align to TRBD2. This CDR3 is built from 15 residues. V was clipped by 3 bases and J by 4 bases; unmatched bases: 5. Germline values: CDR1 KGHSH, CDR2 LQKENI.

This clone has a single count. The rearrangement uses TRBV7-2 and TRBJ2-3; D is undetermined. CDR1 is SGHTA and CDR2 is FQGNSA in the germline V gene. V gave up 3 bases and J gave up 2 bases, with 12 bases separating them. This CDR3 is 15 amino acids long. CDR3 DNA: TGTGCCAGCAGCTTCCCGGGTTCCTCCACAGATACGCAGTATTTT. Its translation is CASSFPGSSTDTQYF.

Of note for this clone: Other DNA sequences in this specimen translate into the identical CDR3. The gene calls are TRBV19 and TRBJ2-7; 8 nucleotides match TRBD2. With V trimmed by 2 bases and J by 0 bases, 0 bases remained unmatched. Germline-derived CDR1 and CDR2 are LNHDA and SQIVND (reference sequence). The CDR3 totals 14 residues. The DNA of the CDR3 is TGTGCCAGTAGTATAACTAGCGGCTCCTACGAGCAGTACTTC. Protein sequence: CASSITSGSYEQYF.

The chain combines TRBV3-1 (or the pseudogene TRBV3-2) with TRBJ2-1; 7 bases agree with TRBD2. The trim removed 5 bases at V and 7 bases at J, leaving 17 bases unmatched. The CDR3 sequence is 17 residues long. Germline V CDR1 and CDR2: LGHDT, YNNKEL (reference sequence). The CDR3 DNA follows: TGTGCCAGCAGCTCGAGCTCGGGGCTAGCGGTAAGGAATGAGCAGTTCTTC. Its translation is CASSSSSGLAVRNEQFF.

The rearrangement joins TRBV7-2 to TRBJ2-7; TRBD1 matches 9 bases. Unmatched junction bases numbered 6, after V lost 5 bases and J lost 1 base. This CDR3 spans 15 amino acids. From germline, CDR1 is SGHTA and CDR2 FQGNSA. CDR3 DNA sequence: TGTGCCAGCAGCACACAGGGGGCTAGTTCCTACGAGCAGTACTTC. Its protein product is CASSTQGASSYEQYF.

The chain uses TRBV7-2 and TRBJ2-7, with a weak D call TRBD1 (8 bases). The germline gives CDR1 SGHTA, CDR2 FQGNSA. The CDR3 is made up of 18 amino acids. V was cut by 1 base and J by 1 base, with 20 bases left in between. CDR3: CASSLGTGGATGSYEQYF. The CDR3 region has the DNA TGTGCCAGCAGCTTAGGAACAGGGGGGGCTACGGGGTCCTACGAGCAGTACTTC.

V gene TRBV30 combines with J gene TRBJ2-7; TRBD2 aligns across 13 bases. There are 17 residues in the CDR3. CDR1 is GTSNPN and CDR2 is SVGIG in the germline V gene (reference sequence). Trimming cost V 7 bases and J 4 bases; bases outside gene matches: 16. The CDR3 sequence: CASRSRTSGSGAYEQYF. DNA for the CDR3: TGTGCCTCACGGTCTAGGACTAGCGGGAGCGGGGCTTACGAGCAGTACTTC.

This chain links TRBV2 with TRBJ2-5; D perhaps matches TRBD2 (5 bases). This CDR3 is 12 amino acids long. The germline gives CDR1 SNHLY, CDR2 FYNNEI. The V and J ends lost 6 bases and 11 bases respectively, with 16 bases between them. CDR3 bases: TGTGCCAGCAGCCCGGAGGCGGTCAAACAGTACTTC. Protein product: CASSPEAVKQYF. Together with reference TRBV2 and TRBJ2-5, the CDR3 gives the full variable domain: EPEVTQTPSHQVTQMGQEVILRCVPISNHLYFYWYRQILGQKVEFLVSFYNNEISEKSEIFDDQFSVERPDGSNFTLKIRSTKLEDSAMYFCASSPEAVKQYFGPGTRLLVL.

The chain is built from TRBV7-9 and TRBJ2-2, with D possibly matching TRBD1 (6 bases). The CDR3 extends over 15 amino acids. Germline V gives CDR1 SEHNR, CDR2 FQNEAQ (reference sequence). The V end lost 5 bases, the J end lost 0 bases, and 10 bases lay between the germline ends. The CDR3 is CASSTGTTNTGELFF. For the CDR3, the DNA is TGTGCCAGCAGCACCGGGACAACGAACACCGGGGAGCTGTTTTTT.

CDR3 sequence: CASSFDRGRTDTQYF. For the CDR3, the DNA is TGTGCCAGCAGTTTCGACAGGGGGCGCACAGATACGCAGTATTTT. The chain is built from TRBV27 and TRBJ2-3; TRBD1 matches at 10 bases. The ends lost 3 bases at V and 1 base at J; junction bases unmatched: 1. In germline, CDR1 is MNHEY, CDR2 SMNVEV (reference sequence). The CDR3 has 15 amino acids.

As to this clone: In the same sample, other DNA sequences code for this CDR3. This sequence joins TRBV5-4 and TRBJ2-7; D is ambiguous. Trimming stripped 0 bases from V and 1 base from J, with 5 bases between. The CDR3 has 13 amino acids. In germline, CDR1 is SGHNT, CDR2 YYREEE (reference sequence). CDR3 amino acids: CASSLAGSYEQYF. The CDR3 DNA is TGTGCCAGCAGCTTGGCCGGTTCCTACGAGCAGTACTTC. The whole variable domain, filled in from reference TRBV5-4 and TRBJ2-7, reads ETGVTQSPTHLIKTRGQQVTLRCSSQSGHNTVSWYQQALGQGPQFIFQYYREEENGRGNFPPRFSGLQFPNYSSELNVNALELDDSALYLCASSLAGSYEQYFGPGTRLTVT.

DNA for the CDR3: TGTGCCAGCAGCTCGGGGACAGGGAGAAATCAGCCCCAGCATTTT. Protein sequence: CASSSGTGRNQPQHF. The genes are TRBV5-6 and TRBJ1-5; 9 nucleotides agree with TRBD1. The CDR3 sequence is 15 residues long. J was trimmed by 4 bases and V by 3 bases; bases with no gene match: 5. CDR1 and CDR2 (germline): SGHDT, YYEEEE.

J is TRBJ2-7 and V is TRBV7-2, with D possibly matching TRBD2 (6 bases). Germline CDR1 is SGHTA and CDR2 is FQGNSA. The CDR3 consists of 16 residues. V lost 3 bases to trimming and J lost 3 bases, with 18 bases between them. The CDR3, as DNA: TGTGCCAGCAGCTTCGGGCTGGAGGGATCTCTCTACGAGCAGTACTTC. Amino acid sequence: CASSFGLEGSLYEQYF.

The V and J genes are TRBV27 and TRBJ1-1; TRBD1 agrees at 7 bases. The CDR3 covers 15 residues. The trim removed 6 bases at V and 1 base at J, leaving 8 bases unmatched. Germline V gene data show CDR1 as MNHEY and CDR2 as SMNVEV (reference sequence). In DNA form, the CDR3 reads TGTGCCAGCAGACTCCAGACAGGGACGAACACTGAAGCTTTCTTT. Translated, it gives CASRLQTGTNTEAFF.

The chain has TRBV7-9 and TRBJ1-3; D unresolved. This CDR3 spans 15 amino acids. V gave up 5 bases and J gave up 2 bases, with 13 bases separating them. The germline V gene encodes CDR1 SEHNR and CDR2 FQNEAQ (reference sequence). CDR3 sequence (DNA): TGTGCCAGCAGCCCCAGCGGGCAAACTGGAAACACCATATATTTT. This translates into CASSPSGQTGNTIYF.

Only a few counts were recorded for this clone. V gene TRBV6-4 combines with J gene TRBJ2-7; the match to TRBD2 covers 8 bases. The trim removed 4 bases at V and 3 bases at J, leaving 8 bases unmatched. In germline, CDR1 is MRHNA, CDR2 SNTAGT. The CDR3 totals 15 residues. CDR3 sequence reads: CASSVEAGVSYEQYF. CDR3 bases: TGTGCCAGCAGTGTGGAAGCGGGAGTCAGCTACGAGCAGTACTTC.

J is TRBJ2-7 and V is TRBV9; TRBD1 matches at 10 bases. V lost 4 bases, J lost 2 bases, and 9 bases stayed unmatched. The CDR3 consists of 16 residues. Germline lookup yields CDR1 SGDLS and CDR2 YYNGEE. In nucleotides, the CDR3 is TGTGCCAGCAGCTATACCCCCGGGACAGGGGCCTACGAGCAGTACTTC. Amino acids: CASSYTPGTGAYEQYF.

The chain carries TRBV6-5 and TRBJ2-1; no definite D call. Germline CDR1 reads MNHEY; CDR2 reads SVGAGI. Trimming stripped 3 bases from V and 1 base from J, with 7 bases between. The CDR3 loop spans 14 amino acids. The CDR3 nucleotides are TGTGCCAGCAGTTATCTCAGATCCTACAATGAGCAGTTCTTC. This codes for CASSYLRSYNEQFF.